This T cell receptor beta chain was identified in a study of T cell repertoires in cytomegalovirus infection. About the study: Recently identified HLA-C-restricted CMV epitopes and well-studied HLA-B-restricted CMV epitopes were used by the study. The public TCR beta signatures pointed to both CMV infection and matching HLA type.

This clonotype was seen a few times. The antigen is unknown. Study findings and constraints: Based on cumulative public TCR beta family frequency, carriers of CMV plus the relevant HLA were identified.

TCRdb re-derived calls from the reads in MiXCR, one entry per CDR3 protein. The sample has hundreds of thousands of distinct CDR3 sequences, around 35% seen once. Looked up from germline, CDR1 is DFQATT and CDR2 is SNEGSKA (reference sequence). The CDR3 sequence is 15 residues long. With V trimmed by 6 bases and J by 4 bases, 8 bases remained unmatched. Sample: cultured PBMCs, taken from culture after CMV antigen stimulation. This sequence originates from a human donor in good health (CMV status not recorded). Some clones in this sample may be carry-over from other donors' samples. The chain joins TRBV20-1 to TRBJ2-1; the match to TRBD2 covers 11 bases. DNA of the CDR3: TGCAGTGCCCCCGAGGGACTAGCGGTTTACAATGAGCAGTTCTTC. Its protein is CSAPEGLAVYNEQFF.